The 3 T cell receptor beta chains below come from one sample, sequenced in a study of early T cells in non-severe SARS-CoV-2 infection (dated by TCRdb to the early 2020s). Preparation of the library involved 5' RACE. The data were produced on a NextSeq 500. TCRdb handled the public reads itself, with Q25 trimming in fastp and clone calling in MiXCR, and kept productive beta chains. Each CDR3 protein gets just one entry, which takes the most common genes and DNA from the rows behind it. The sample table shows 50,000 to 70,000 distinct CDR3 sequences, and about 16% are seen once. The ten largest clones add up to 9% to 10% of the sample. The sample here was whole blood, taken at baseline. All receptors come from an adult who was a healthcare worker with PCR-confirmed SARS-CoV-2 infection or an uninfected control (not recorded which).

This clonotype was found a few times. V and J are TRBV6-1 and TRBJ2-3; D not resolved. CDR1 and CDR2 from the germline V gene are MNHNS and SASEGT. The CDR3 runs 13 residues. The ends were cut back, 6 bases at V and 2 bases at J, with 9 bases in the middle. The CDR3, as DNA: TGTGCCAGCAGCGGGCCGTTCACAGATACGCAGTATTTT. Translating it yields CASSGPFTDTQYF.

This clonotype was observed at least ten times. The gene calls are TRBV12-5 and TRBJ2-5; D possibly uses TRBD1 or TRBD2 (5 bases each). The CDR3 spans 14 residues. V lost 4 bases, J lost 2 bases, and 11 bases lay in between. The germline gives CDR1 LGHNT, CDR2 FRNRAP. The CDR3 protein is CASGWGTMQETQYF. CDR3 in DNA: TGTGCTAGTGGTTGGGGGACCATGCAAGAGACCCAGTACTTC.

The J gene is TRBJ1-3, the V gene TRBV28; perhaps TRBD1 as D (6 bases). Trimming took off 3 bases at V and 0 bases at J, with 12 bases between the two ends. This CDR3 spans 16 amino acids. The germline V gene encodes CDR1 MDHEN and CDR2 SYDVKM. The CDR3 loop reads CASSFLQGPSGNTIYF. The CDR3, as DNA: TGTGCCAGCAGTTTTCTACAGGGCCCCTCTGGAAACACCATATATTTT.